This T cell receptor beta chain originates from a study of cytomegalovirus exposure and HLA in healthy donors. Notes on the study in general: A later look showed TCR association rates differing by HLA locus, highest for DRB1 and lowest for HLA-C.

The PCR had 60 Vbeta and 13 Jbeta primers. Clones were sequenced by immunoSEQ multiplex PCR, and TCRdb holds only the in-frame ones, with some missing. The table has around 99,000 clones, around 78% seen once. Turning to this clone: Its antigen is unknown.

The CDR3 loop spans 16 amino acids. The sequenced sample was PBMCs. This chain connects TRBV21-1 to TRBJ2-1; the table gives TRBD2 as D, unverified against the DNA. TRBV21-1 is reported as a pseudogene. The clonotype was recovered from a man aged 25 to 40 in good health and CMV-seronegative. This CDR3 is CASRAVLAGGDNEQFF. The CDR3, as DNA: TGTGCCAGCAGGGCCGTTCTAGCGGGAGGGGACAATGAGCAGTTCTTC.